This TCR beta chain comes out of a study of metastatic and nonmetastatic thyroid tumors. This clone was observed many times. This CDR3 spans 11 amino acids. Trimming shortened V by 4 bases and J by 2 bases, and 0 bases separated the two germline ends. There were no patients who had received any treatment before thyroid surgery. MiXCR was used by TCRdb to re-call the PCR reads. The table includes some 15,000 clones, less than 25% detected once. Material: adjacent normal tissue. The receptor was derived from a female donor with papillary thyroid cancer or a benign thyroid nodule (not recorded which). Some clones in this sample may be carry-over from other donors' samples. This chain joins TRBV12-3 or TRBV12-4 and TRBJ2-1; D remains ambiguous. CDR3 in amino acids: CASSSYNEQFF. In DNA, the CDR3 is TGTGCCAGCAGTTCCTACAATGAGCAGTTCTTC.